Given below is one TCR beta chain in context. Study processing details: Amplification with reference gene primers provided the estimates of nucleated cell counts. TCRdb's table, derived via immunoSEQ multiplex PCR, lists solely in-frame clones and lacks some. That table is the source of V, J and clone size, and D and trimming were worked out from the DNA. The sample records about 88,000 clones, over 80% being singletons. The data derive from a study of blood T cell repertoires in COVID-19. Study overall: Samples came from the United States, Italy and Spain, spanning acute and convalescent COVID-19. Sources were T cells, B-cell-depleted T cells, or PBMCs; the material itself was cDNA or gDNA.

CDR1 is MNHNY and CDR2 is SVGAGI in the germline V gene (reference sequence). This CDR3 spans 15 amino acids. V lost 6 bases to trimming and J lost 4 bases; unmatched junction nucleotides: 11. This TCR came from a human donor with active COVID-19. The donor label of this sample is uncertain. The chain joins TRBV6-6 to TRBJ2-7, with 8 nucleotides matching TRBD2. Sequencing was performed on peripheral blood. Here the CDR3 DNA reads TGTGCCAGCAGCCCCCGGTTAGCGGGGCTGTACGAGCAGTACTTC. Protein: CASSPRLAGLYEQYF.